Sequencing of this T cell receptor beta chain was carried out in a study of shared clonotypes between healthy human individuals. About the study: Used for every donor were three CD4 naive, three CD4 memory, two CD8 naive and one CD8 memory plate.

J was trimmed by 4 bases and V by 3 bases; bases with no gene match: 11. From germline, CDR1 is GTSNPN and CDR2 SVGIG (reference sequence). The length of the CDR3 is 15 residues. Methods used by the authors: Owing to the provision of junction-only sequences devoid of quality scores by immunoSEQ, filtering differed. Sequencing was performed with immunoSEQ multiplex PCR; in TCRdb, only in-frame clones are kept and a portion is missing. V, J and clone size derive from that table, while D and trimming were established from the DNA sequence. The sample has nearly 1,000,000 clones; 70% to 85% are singletons. There were only Caucasian adults among the donors, and all lived in Nashville, Tennessee.

This sequence joins TRBV30 and TRBJ2-7; 8 bases map to TRBD1. Material for sequencing was memory CD4+ T cells sorted from blood. This sample's subset: CD45RA-negative fraction. The source of this sequence is a man aged 18 to 29 in good health. CDR3 bases: TGTGCCTGGAGAAAAGGACAGGGCGGGGTTTACGAGCAGTACTTC. Its translation: CAWRKGQGGVYEQYF.